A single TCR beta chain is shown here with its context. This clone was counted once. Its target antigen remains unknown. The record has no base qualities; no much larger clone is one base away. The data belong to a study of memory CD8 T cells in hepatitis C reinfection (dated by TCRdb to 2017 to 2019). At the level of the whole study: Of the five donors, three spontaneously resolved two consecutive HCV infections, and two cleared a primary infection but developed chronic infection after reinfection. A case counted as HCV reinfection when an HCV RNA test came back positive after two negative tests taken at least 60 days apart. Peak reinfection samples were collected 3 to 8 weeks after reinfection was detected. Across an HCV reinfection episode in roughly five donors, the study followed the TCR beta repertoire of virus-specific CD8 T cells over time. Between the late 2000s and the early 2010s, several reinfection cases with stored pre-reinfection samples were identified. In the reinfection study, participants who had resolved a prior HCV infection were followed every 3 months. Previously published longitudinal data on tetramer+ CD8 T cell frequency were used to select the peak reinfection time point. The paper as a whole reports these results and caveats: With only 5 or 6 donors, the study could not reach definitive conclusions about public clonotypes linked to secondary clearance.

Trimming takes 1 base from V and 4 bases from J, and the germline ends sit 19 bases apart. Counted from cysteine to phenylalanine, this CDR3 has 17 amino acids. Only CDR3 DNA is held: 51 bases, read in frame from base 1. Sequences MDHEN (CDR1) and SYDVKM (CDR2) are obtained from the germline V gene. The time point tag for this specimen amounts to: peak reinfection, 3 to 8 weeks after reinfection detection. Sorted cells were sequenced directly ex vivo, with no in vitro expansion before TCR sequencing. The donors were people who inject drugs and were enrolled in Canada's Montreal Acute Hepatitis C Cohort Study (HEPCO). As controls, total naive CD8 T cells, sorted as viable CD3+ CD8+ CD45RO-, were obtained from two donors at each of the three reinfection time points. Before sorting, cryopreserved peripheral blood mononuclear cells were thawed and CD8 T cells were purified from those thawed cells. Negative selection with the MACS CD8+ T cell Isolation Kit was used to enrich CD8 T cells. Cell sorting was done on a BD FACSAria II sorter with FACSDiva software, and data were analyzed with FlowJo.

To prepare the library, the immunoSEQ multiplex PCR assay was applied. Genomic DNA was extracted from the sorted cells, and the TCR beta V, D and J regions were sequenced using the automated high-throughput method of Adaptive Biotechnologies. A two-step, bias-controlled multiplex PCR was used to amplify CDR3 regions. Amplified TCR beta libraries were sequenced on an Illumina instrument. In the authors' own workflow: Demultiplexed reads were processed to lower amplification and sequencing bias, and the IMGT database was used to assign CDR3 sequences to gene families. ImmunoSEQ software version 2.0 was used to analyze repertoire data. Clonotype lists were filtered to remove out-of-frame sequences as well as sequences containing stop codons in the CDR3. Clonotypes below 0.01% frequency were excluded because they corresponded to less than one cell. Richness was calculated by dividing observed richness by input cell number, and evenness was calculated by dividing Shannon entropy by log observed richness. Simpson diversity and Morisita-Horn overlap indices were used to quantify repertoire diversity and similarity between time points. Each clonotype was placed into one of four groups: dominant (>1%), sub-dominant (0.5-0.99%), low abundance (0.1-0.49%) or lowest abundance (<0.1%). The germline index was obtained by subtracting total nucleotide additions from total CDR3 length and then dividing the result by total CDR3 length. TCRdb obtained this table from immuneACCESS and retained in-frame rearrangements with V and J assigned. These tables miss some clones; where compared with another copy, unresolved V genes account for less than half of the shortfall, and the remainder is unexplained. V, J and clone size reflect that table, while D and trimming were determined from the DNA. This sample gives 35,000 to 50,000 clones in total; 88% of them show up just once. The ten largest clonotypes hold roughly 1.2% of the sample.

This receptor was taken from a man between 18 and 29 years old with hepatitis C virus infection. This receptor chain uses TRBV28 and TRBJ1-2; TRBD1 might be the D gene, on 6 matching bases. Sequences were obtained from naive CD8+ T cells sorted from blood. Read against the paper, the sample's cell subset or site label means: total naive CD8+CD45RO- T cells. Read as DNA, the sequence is TGTGCCAGCAGTTTATCGAGAGGGGGTTATATCCCCTATGGCTACACCTTC. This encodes CASSLSRGGYIPYGYTF.